One and the same sample provided the 10 T cell receptor beta chains below, sequenced in a study of blood T cell repertoires in COVID-19. This table comes from immunoSEQ multiplex PCR, and its TCRdb copy is limited to in-frame clones, with some not included. The table records about 380,000 clones, around nine tenths of them present only once. Sequenced input: PBMCs or T cells enriched from blood (not recorded which). The receptors come from a woman under 30 who had recovered from COVID-19.

This clone has only a few counts. The chain joins TRBV14 to TRBJ2-7, with D perhaps TRBD1 (6 bases). Germline V gives CDR1 SGHDN, CDR2 FVKESK. Between the trimmed V and J ends, which lost 3 bases and 2 bases, there was a span of 14 bases. The CDR3 runs to 15 residues. CDR3 DNA: TGTGCCAGCAGCCATCAATCAGGGGTCACCTACGAGCAGTACTTC. Amino acid sequence: CASSHQSGVTYEQYF.

The CDR3 DNA reads TGCGCCAGCCAAAAAAGGGGCCTGGGGAACTATGGCTACACCTTC. Protein: CASQKRGLGNYGYTF. The chain has TRBV23-1 and TRBJ1-2, with D possibly being TRBD1 (5 bases). TRBV23-1 is marked as an open reading frame, function uncertain. V lost 8 bases and J 2 bases, leaving 18 bases between the germline ends. The CDR3 runs 15 residues.

The rearrangement joins TRBV30 to TRBJ1-1, with 9 positions matching TRBD1. The ends lost 8 bases at V and 4 bases at J; junction bases unmatched: 14. Germline CDR1 GTSNPN, CDR2 SVGIG (reference sequence). The length of the CDR3 is 15 residues. The CDR3 protein is CAAETTGGWSTEAFF. The CDR3 DNA is TGTGCCGCCGAAACTACAGGGGGCTGGAGCACTGAAGCTTTCTTT.

This chain connects TRBV15 to TRBJ1-5; TRBD1 matches 9 bases. The CDR3 runs to 15 residues. Germline loops: CDR1 LNHNV, CDR2 YYDKDF (reference sequence). Losses at the gene ends were 4 bases for V and 3 bases for J; bases not matched to a gene: 4. CDR3 nucleotide sequence: TGTGCCACCAGCACAGACAGGGGGTCCAATCAGCCCCAGCATTTT. Its translation is CATSTDRGSNQPQHF.

The chain has TRBV5-5 and TRBJ2-1, with 9 bases aligning to TRBD1. Germline V gives CDR1 SGHKS, CDR2 YYEKEE (reference sequence). The CDR3 has 14 amino acids. V shed 6 bases and J 4 bases; nucleotides not matched to a gene: 5. The CDR3, as DNA: TGTGCCAGCACCCCTGGGACAGGGTACAATGAGCAGTTCTTC. Translation: CASTPGTGYNEQFF.

The chain is built from TRBV28 and TRBJ1-1; maybe TRBD1 (5 bases). The CDR3 has 12 residues. CDR1 and CDR2 (germline): MDHEN, SYDVKM. V was clipped by 8 bases and J by 3 bases, with 10 bases between them. The CDR3 loop is CASSGVYTEAFF. DNA of the CDR3: TGTGCCAGCTCGGGGGTCTACACTGAAGCTTTCTTT.

Here the CDR3 reads CASSRFGTSGGDVKTQYF. The CDR3, as DNA: TGCGCCAGCAGCCGATTTGGGACTAGCGGGGGAGATGTAAAGACCCAGTACTTC. The chain employs TRBV4-1 and TRBJ2-5, with 14 bases aligning to TRBD2. This CDR3 region has 18 residues. Germline V gene data show CDR1 as MGHRA and CDR2 as YSYEKL. V gave up 4 bases and J gave up 6 bases; unmatched junction bases: 13.

V and J are TRBV6-1 and TRBJ1-5; D gene uncertain. With 3 bases removed from V and 0 bases from J, the gap between germline ends came to 15 bases. In germline, CDR1 is MNHNS, CDR2 SASEGT. CDR3 length: 17 residues. CDR3 loop: CASSDLSSTISNQPQHF. CDR3 nucleotide sequence: TGTGCCAGCAGTGATCTTTCCTCGACAATTAGCAATCAGCCCCAGCATTTT.

The sample holds one count of this clone. The chain recombines TRBV19 with TRBJ1-5, with 7 positions matching TRBD1. Germline lookup yields CDR1 LNHDA and CDR2 SQIVND (reference sequence). The CDR3 contains 14 residues. The V segment lost 9 bases and the J segment 3 bases; nucleotides outside the gene matches: 8. CDR3 in DNA: TGTGCCAGCCAGACAGGGAAACCCAATCAGCCCCAGCATTTT. Translation gives CASQTGKPNQPQHF.

The V call is TRBV5-1, the J call TRBJ1-4; 7 bases map to TRBD1. The trim removed 4 bases at V and 8 bases at J, leaving 11 bases unmatched. Germline values: CDR1 SGHRS, CDR2 YFSETQ. The CDR3 length is 15 residues. The CDR3, as DNA: TGCGCCAGCAGCACCCAGGGGGGGACTAGCGAAAAACTGTTTTTT. Translation gives CASSTQGGTSEKLFF.